This T cell receptor beta chain was retrieved from a study of beta chain features in type 1 diabetes. CD45RO/CCR7/CD25/CD127/CD95/CD27 separated CD4+ naive, central memory, regulatory and stem cell-like memory cells by sorting. This clone was found a few times. As every portion of the isolated RNA was reverse transcribed, the sequencing read expressed TCRB transcripts. Only in-frame clones appear in the TCRdb table, and some are missing; sequencing was by immunoSEQ multiplex PCR. The table has under 800,000 clones, roughly a sixth seen once. The CDR3 is 14 residues long. The V and J ends lost 6 bases and 6 bases respectively, with 15 bases between them. CDR1 and CDR2 (germline): SGHAT, FQNNGV.

Sample: naive CD4+ T cells from blood. The chain joins TRBV11-2 to TRBJ2-4; D remains unclear. The clonotype originates from a man aged 18 to 30 in good health. The CDR3 DNA follows: TGTGCCAGCAGAGAGACGAGTCGGCTAAACATTCAGTACTTC. Protein product: CASRETSRLNIQYF.